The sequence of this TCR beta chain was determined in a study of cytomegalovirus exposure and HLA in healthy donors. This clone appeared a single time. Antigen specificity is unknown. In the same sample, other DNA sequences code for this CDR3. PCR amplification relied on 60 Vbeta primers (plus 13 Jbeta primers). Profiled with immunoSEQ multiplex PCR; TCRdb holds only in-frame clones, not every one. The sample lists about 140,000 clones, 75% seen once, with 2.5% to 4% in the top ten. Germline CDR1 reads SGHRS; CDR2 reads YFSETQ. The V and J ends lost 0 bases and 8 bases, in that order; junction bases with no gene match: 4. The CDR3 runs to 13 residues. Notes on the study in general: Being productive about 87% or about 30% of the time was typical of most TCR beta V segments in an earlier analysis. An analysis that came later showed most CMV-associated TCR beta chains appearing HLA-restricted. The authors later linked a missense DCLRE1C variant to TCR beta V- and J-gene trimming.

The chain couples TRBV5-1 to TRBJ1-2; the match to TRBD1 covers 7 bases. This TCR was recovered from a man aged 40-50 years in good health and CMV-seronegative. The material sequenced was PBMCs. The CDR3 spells CASSLGQGGGYTF. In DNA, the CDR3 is TGCGCCAGCAGCTTGGGACAGGGAGGAGGCTACACCTTC.